The 26 T cell receptor beta chains below all came from one sample that was sequenced in a study of shared clonotypes between healthy human individuals. Using immunoSEQ multiplex PCR, the repertoire was profiled, and TCRdb retains in-frame clones only, with some absent. The table shows roughly 2.5 million clones, with 90% to 95% occurring only once. The sample comprised naive CD4+ T cells sorted from blood. Indicated subset: CD45RA+ positively selected. All receptors derive from a man between 18 and 35 years old in good health.

The chain employs TRBV7-9 and TRBJ2-3; D is possibly TRBD1 (6 bases). The CDR3 is 16 residues long. Germline lookup yields CDR1 SEHNR and CDR2 FQNEAQ (reference sequence). V lost 3 bases and J lost 3, with 16 bases in between. The CDR3 here is CASSFRDNPVTDTQYF. CDR3 nucleotides: TGTGCCAGCAGCTTCCGGGACAACCCGGTGACAGATACGCAGTATTTT.

The chain employs TRBV6-1 and TRBJ1-6; D unresolved. Deletions cut 6 bases from V and 5 bases from J, with 8 bases between. The CDR3 runs to 13 residues. Germline V gene data show CDR1 as MNHNS and CDR2 as SASEGT. CDR3 residues: CASRSRDNSPLHF. The CDR3 region has the DNA TGTGCCAGCAGGAGTCGGGATAATTCACCCCTCCACTTT.

This chain links TRBV12-5 with TRBJ2-7, with D perhaps matching TRBD2 (5 bases). V was cut by 4 bases and J by 3 bases, with 7 bases left in between. Germline CDR1 LGHNT, CDR2 FRNRAP. This CDR3 is built from 12 residues. The CDR3 DNA is TGTGCTAGTGGTTCGGGGATCTACGAGCAGTACTTC. This sequence encodes CASGSGIYEQYF.

The V and J genes are TRBV2 and TRBJ1-2, with D hard to call. This CDR3 spans 14 amino acids. V lost 10 bases and J lost 5, with 20 bases in between. Germline V gives CDR1 SNHLY, CDR2 FYNNEI. The CDR3 region has the DNA TGTGCCACCGTGAGCCGGATTATAAGATATGGCTACACCTTC. Translation: CATVSRIIRYGYTF.

The chain carries TRBV29-1 and TRBJ1-4, with TRBD1 matching 7 bases. The CDR3 is 15 amino acids. The V segment lost 3 bases and the J segment 5 bases; nucleotides outside the gene matches: 9. Looked up from germline, CDR1 is SQVTM and CDR2 is ANQGSEA. The CDR3 loop reads CSVDLGDSLNEKLFF. The CDR3 nucleotides are TGCAGCGTTGACTTGGGGGACAGCCTAAATGAAAAACTGTTTTTT.

The V call is TRBV28, the J call TRBJ1-4, with 7 positions matching TRBD1. Germline CDR1 and CDR2: MDHEN and SYDVKM. The CDR3 totals 12 residues. V dropped 3 bases and J dropped 11; count of bases not matched to a gene: 3. In nucleotides, the CDR3 is TGTGCCAGCAGTTTCAGACAGGGTAAACTGTTTTTT. This codes for CASSFRQGKLFF.

The V gene is TRBV19, the J gene TRBJ1-5, with a possible D match to TRBD1 (5 bases). CDR3 length: 16 amino acids. Trimming left V 3 bases short and J 0 bases short, with 12 bases between. The germline V gene has CDR1 LNHDA and CDR2 SQIVND (reference sequence). CDR3 protein: CASSIGTVYSNQPQHF. CDR3 DNA sequence: TGTGCCAGTAGTATTGGGACGGTTTATAGCAATCAGCCCCAGCATTTT.

The J gene is TRBJ1-1, the V gene TRBV28, with a tentative D call TRBD1 (5 bases). The CDR3 totals 12 residues. Germline CDR1 reads MDHEN; CDR2 reads SYDVKM. Trimming shortened V by 6 bases and J by 6 bases, and 11 bases separated the two germline ends. The CDR3 reads CASSFLGAEAFF. CDR3 DNA: TGTGCCAGCAGCTTCCTGGGGGCTGAAGCTTTCTTT. Combining the CDR3 with reference TRBV28 and TRBJ1-1 gives the whole variable domain DVKVTQSSRYLVKRTGEKVFLECVQDMDHENMFWYRQDPGLGLRLIYFSYDVKMKEKGDIPEGYSVSREKKERFSLILESASTNQTSMYLCASSFLGAEAFFGQGTRLTVV.

Note on this clone: The same CDR3 can be traced to other DNA sequences in this sample. This chain links TRBV9 with TRBJ2-3; D uncertain. Germline-derived CDR1 and CDR2 are SGDLS and YYNGEE. This CDR3 is 13 amino acids long. Trimming removed 0 bases at V and 4 bases at J, with 6 bases between. The CDR3 nucleotides read TGTGCCAGCAGCGTAGTAGGTGCAGATACGCAGTATTTT. It encodes CASSVVGADTQYF.

The chain couples TRBV4-1 to TRBJ2-7; 8 nucleotides align to TRBD1. The germline gives CDR1 MGHRA, CDR2 YSYEKL. There are 19 residues in the CDR3. Losses at the gene ends were 0 bases for V and 3 bases for J; bases not matched to a gene: 16. The CDR3 DNA reads as TGCGCCAGCAGCCAAGATCCATTGAAAGGACAGGGTAGAAGCTACGAGCAGTACTTC. This encodes CASSQDPLKGQGRSYEQYF.

V is TRBV5-4 and J is TRBJ2-3, with D perhaps matching TRBD2 (6 bases). The CDR3 length is 13 residues. The ends were cut back, 5 bases at V and 2 bases at J, with 9 bases in the middle. Germline CDR1 reads SGHNT; CDR2 reads YYREEE (reference sequence). The CDR3, as DNA: TGTGCCAGCAGAGGGAGGCCCACAGATACGCAGTATTTT. Protein product: CASRGRPTDTQYF.

The chain links TRBV4-2 to TRBJ1-5; 9 bases map to TRBD1. CDR1 LGHNA and CDR2 YNFKEQ come from the germline V gene. Unmatched junction bases numbered 4, after V lost 4 bases and J lost 3 bases. The CDR3 runs 15 residues. CDR3 sequence: CASSPRDRDNQPQHF. The CDR3 DNA follows: TGTGCCAGCAGCCCCCGGGACAGGGACAATCAGCCCCAGCATTTT.

The chain uses TRBV6-6 and TRBJ2-5, with D possibly TRBD2 on 5 matching bases. Trimming took 8 bases from V and 5 from J, leaving 15 bases between them. Germline V gene data show CDR1 as MNHNY and CDR2 as SVGAGI (reference sequence). The CDR3 runs to 13 residues. The CDR3 protein is CASSAAPRETQYF. CDR3 nucleotides: TGTGCCAGCTCAGCGGCCCCGAGGGAGACCCAGTACTTC.

The chain employs TRBV6-6 and TRBJ2-7, with 9 bases that match TRBD1. After removal of 5 bases from V and 4 bases from J, the junction contained 6 bases not matched to a gene. The CDR3 extends over 14 amino acids. Germline V gene lookup returns CDR1 MNHNY and CDR2 SVGAGI (reference sequence). The CDR3 loop is CASSQGQGQYEQYF. The CDR3 DNA reads as TGTGCCAGCAGTCAGGGACAGGGCCAGTACGAGCAGTACTTC.

This chain uses TRBV10-1 with TRBJ1-5, with a possible D match to TRBD1 (6 bases). The CDR3 covers 14 residues. Germline assignment: CDR1 WNHNN and CDR2 SYGVQD (reference sequence). V shed 0 bases and J shed 6 bases, with 9 bases lying between them. CDR3 protein: CASSESGGVQPQHF. The CDR3 DNA is TGCGCCAGCAGTGAGTCGGGGGGCGTTCAGCCCCAGCATTTT.

Turning to this clone: This same CDR3 is encoded by further DNA sequences in the sample. The rearrangement joins TRBV2 to TRBJ1-1; no clear D. V lost 1 base and J 0 bases, leaving 6 bases between the germline ends. The CDR3 is made up of 14 amino acids. The V gene's germline CDR1 is SNHLY and CDR2 FYNNEI. CDR3 bases: TGTGCCAGCAGTGAAGAGGTGGTGAACACTGAAGCTTTCTTT. Amino acids: CASSEEVVNTEAFF.

This chain connects TRBV6-1 to TRBJ1-2; TRBD1 might be the D (5 bases). The germline CDR1 and CDR2 sequences are MNHNS and SASEGT. V lost 10 bases and J lost 8, with 17 bases in between. The CDR3 is made up of 12 amino acids. The CDR3 nucleotides read TGTGCCACTTCCAGGGAATCGGGGGGCTACACCTTC. It is translated as CATSRESGGYTF.

CDR3 sequence (DNA): TGCGCCAGCAGCGTAGCGGGAGGGAGGACAGATACGCAGTATTTT. This gives the protein CASSVAGGRTDTQYF. The chain is built from TRBV5-1 and TRBJ2-3; 11 bases map to TRBD2. The V gene's germline CDR1 is SGHRS and CDR2 YFSETQ. The CDR3 spans 15 residues. Unmatched junction bases numbered 4, after V lost 4 bases and J lost 3 bases.

This sequence joins TRBV5-1 and TRBJ2-7; 11 bases match TRBD2. V was pared by 4 bases and J by 6 bases, with 6 bases of the junction left unmatched. Germline CDR1 reads SGHRS; CDR2 reads YFSETQ. This CDR3 has 14 residues. The CDR3 reads CASSLAGGPLEQYF. CDR3 sequence (DNA): TGCGCCAGCAGCCTAGCGGGAGGCCCCCTCGAGCAGTACTTC.

This chain links TRBV10-3 with TRBJ2-1, with 8 bases aligning to TRBD1. Trimming took 0 bases from V and 3 from J; bases not matched to a gene: 7. This CDR3 comprises 17 residues. CDR1 is ENHRY, CDR2 SYGVKD, per germline. The CDR3: CAISESMGTGNYNEQFF. CDR3 bases: TGTGCCATCAGTGAGTCGATGGGGACAGGCAACTACAATGAGCAGTTCTTC.

This clone has more than one count but fewer than ten. V is TRBV6-5 and J is TRBJ2-7; 13 bases map to TRBD2. Germline assignment: CDR1 MNHEY and CDR2 SVGAGI. V lost 4 bases and J lost 3; bases outside the gene matches: 3. The CDR3 sequence is 15 residues long. Written as DNA, the CDR3 is TGTGCCAGCAGTTCGGGACTAGCGGGAAACTACGAGCAGTACTTC. As protein: CASSSGLAGNYEQYF.

This clone appeared a single time. This chain links TRBV28 with TRBJ2-7, with 10 bases fitting TRBD1. The V gene's germline CDR1 is MDHEN and CDR2 SYDVKM. The CDR3 covers 13 residues. The V gene end was trimmed by 7 bases and the J gene end by 4 bases; junction bases not matched to a gene: 4. CDR3 sequence reads: CASTGQGRYEQYF. The CDR3 DNA is TGTGCCAGCACGGGACAGGGGAGGTACGAGCAGTACTTC.

The rearrangement joins TRBV7-6 to TRBJ2-1; 7 bases are a match to TRBD1. J was trimmed by 1 base and V by 5 bases; bases with no gene match: 11. Germline V CDR1 and CDR2: SGHVS, FNYEAQ. The CDR3 spans 17 residues. The CDR3 DNA is TGTGCCAGCAGCCTCTCTATTCAGGACAGGTCCTACAATGAGCAGTTCTTC. Translation: CASSLSIQDRSYNEQFF.

V and J are TRBV13 and TRBJ1-4; D possibly corresponds to TRBD1 (6 bases). In germline, CDR1 is PRHDT, CDR2 FYEKMQ (reference sequence). V was shortened by 5 bases and J by 7 bases, with 14 bases between the two germline ends. This CDR3 has 14 amino acids. CDR3 protein: CASSPGGAGEKLFF. The CDR3 DNA is TGTGCCAGCAGCCCGGGGGGGGCTGGTGAAAAACTGTTTTTT. Full variable domain (remainder filled in from reference TRBV13 and TRBJ1-4): AAGVIQSPRHLIKEKRETATLKCYPIPRHDTVYWYQQGPGQDPQFLISFYEKMQSDKGSIPDRFSAQQFSDYHSELNMSSLELGDSALYFCASSPGGAGEKLFFGSGTQLSVL.

In this sample, this clone turned up a few times. The sample has other DNA sequences that encode this CDR3 too. This chain uses TRBV5-1 with TRBJ1-4; 8 bases line up with TRBD1. Per the germline V gene, CDR1 is SGHRS and CDR2 is YFSETQ. V shed 2 bases and J 3 bases; nucleotides not matched to a gene: 3. The CDR3 runs to 15 residues. CDR3: CASSFQGAANEKLFF. The CDR3 nucleotides read TGCGCCAGCAGCTTTCAGGGGGCAGCTAATGAAAAACTGTTTTTT.

V usage is TRBV25-1 and J usage is TRBJ2-3; D is uncertain. V lost 5 bases and J lost 6, with 15 bases in between. There are 14 residues in the CDR3. Germline CDR1 reads MGHDK; CDR2 reads SYGVNS. In DNA, the CDR3 is TGTGCCAGCAGTCGGACCGTAGCCTCGGATACGCAGTATTTT. This gives the protein CASSRTVASDTQYF.